This entry features one T cell receptor beta chain sequence. Its antigen is still unknown. The V gene's germline CDR1 is SNHLY and CDR2 FYNNEI. This CDR3 comprises 18 residues. The germline V and J ends were trimmed by 8 bases and 6 bases, with 29 bases remaining between them. This entry comes from a study of CD8 T cells in Susac syndrome. About the research overall: Sequencing included Susac syndrome patients, about 6 of them with active disease and eight in remission.

The study's findings and limits: Peak Susac CD8+ clonal expansion occurred in TEMRA cells and active patients.

After extraction with the RNeasy kit, about 0.45 to 1 ug of the RNA was reverse transcribed using random hexamers. Amplification of TCR beta CDR3 used immunoSEQ multiplex PCR across 54 Vbeta and 13 Jbeta. TCRdb reprocessed the immunoSEQ multiplex PCR reads with MiXCR, giving one entry per CDR3 protein. The repertoire holds about 120,000 distinct CDR3 sequences, with around 94% as singletons. The TCR comes from a human donor with Susac syndrome. The chain uses TRBV2 and TRBJ2-1; weak D call: TRBD2 (6 bases). The sample taken for sequencing was CD8+ T cells from PBMCs. The CDR3 is CASGEYMGGPPPRNEQFF. The DNA of the CDR3 is TGTGCCAGCGGGGAGTATATGGGAGGACCCCCCCCTCGCAATGAGCAGTTCTTC.